This TCR beta chain came from a study of OX40 agonist ivuxolimab in advanced cancers. Study-level background: The eligibility criteria allowed prior anti-PD-1, anti-PD-L1 or anti-CTLA-4 therapy, and roughly 39% had some. Study-level results: Circulating CD4+ and CD8+ T cells showed clonal expansion by week 6 at 0.1 to 3.0 mg/kg. Relatively little clonal expansion, among the lowest observed, appeared in partial responders at 0.1-3.0 mg/kg.

Germline V gives CDR1 SGHRS, CDR2 YFSETQ. V shed 0 bases, J shed 10 bases, and the junction held 8 bases outside the gene matches. This CDR3 region has 16 residues. On cycle 4 day 1 and cycle 7 day 1, as well as at baseline, blood was sampled. TCRdb's copy holds only in-frame clones and misses some; the assay was immunoSEQ multiplex PCR. The sample records 60,000 to 90,000 clones, about 80% being singletons. In the case of this clone: Its antigen is unknown.

The sequence came from an adult with an advanced solid tumor such as melanoma, head and neck, liver or kidney cancer. The J gene is TRBJ2-1, the V gene TRBV5-1; TRBD1 matches 12 bases. Material: CD4+ or CD8+ T cells sorted from blood, obtained in a trial of the OX40 agonist ivuxolimab. CDR3 DNA: TGCGCCAGCAGCTTGGGGGACAGGGGGCCCCTAAGAGAGCAGTTCTTC. Translated, it gives CASSLGDRGPLREQFF.